Listed below are T cell receptor beta chains from one sample, sequenced in a study of CD8 T cells in ankylosing spondylitis. Via MiXCR, TCRdb re-called the 5' RACE reads, giving one row per CDR3 protein. The sample has around 450,000 distinct CDR3 sequences; roughly 26% are singletons. What was sequenced was blood, either unsorted or a sorted T cell fraction (not recorded which). All receptors come from a male donor with ankylosing spondylitis. The CDR3 runs from the conserved cysteine through the conserved F or W. Fields, in order: V gene, clone size, J gene, D gene, CDR3 DNA, CDR3 protein. D genes are given only for firm matches. Clone size is shown for a subset of rows, as once, few, many or a class of expanded clone.

TRBV3-1,-,TRBJ1-3,-,TGTGCCAGCAGCCCTCGCCCGTCCTCTGGAAACACCATATATTTT,CASSPRPSSGNTIYF
TRBV11-2,few,TRBJ1-5,-,TGTGCCAGCAGCTTAGCGGGCGGGGGCGATCAGCCCCAGCATTTT,CASSLAGGGDQPQHF
TRBV13,few,TRBJ2-3,-,TGTGCCAGCAGCCCTAGCCGGGAGTGGACTGAGGGGACAGATACGCAGTATTTT,CASSPSREWTEGTDTQYF
TRBV29-1,-,TRBJ1-1,-,TGCAGCGTTGTGGTCTTCGGGGGGTGGGACATGAACACTGAAGCTTTCTTT,CSVVVFGGWDMNTEAFF
TRBV6-4,-,TRBJ2-6,-,TGTGCCAGCATGAGGGAGTCTGGGGCCAACGTCCTGACTTTC,CASMRESGANVLTF
TRBV7-9,many,TRBJ2-5,-,TGTGCCAGCAGCTTAGGGACAGCTAAAGAGACCCAGTACTTC,CASSLGTAKETQYF
TRBV18,few,TRBJ1-6,-,TGTGCCAGCTCACCTGGTGACAGTTATAATTCACCCCTCCACTTT,CASSPGDSYNSPLHF
TRBV5-1,-,TRBJ2-5,TRBD2,TGCGCCAGCAGCTTGTTTGCTAGCGGGAGGGAGCAAGAGACCCAGTACTTC,CASSLFASGREQETQYF
TRBV18,few,TRBJ2-1,TRBD1,TGTGCCAGCTCACCAGGACAGGGGGCTACAAATGAGCAGTTCTTC,CASSPGQGATNEQFF
TRBV5-6,-,TRBJ2-3,TRBD1,TGTGCCAGCAGCCGGCCGGGACAGTACACAGATACGCAGTATTTT,CASSRPGQYTDTQYF
TRBV24-1,-,TRBJ2-5,TRBD1,TGTGCCATCCGCGCCGGGACAGGGGGCTCGGAGACCCAGTACTTC,CAIRAGTGGSETQYF
TRBV21-1,-,TRBJ2-7,-,TGTGCCAGCAGCAAAAATATCGGGGTGGCTCGGTACGAGCAGTACTTC,CASSKNIGVARYEQYF
TRBV25-1,few,TRBJ2-1,-,TGTGCCAGCAGTCCACGACTGACGGGACACAATGAGCAGTTCTTC,CASSPRLTGHNEQFF
TRBV10-3,few,TRBJ2-2,-,TGTGCCATCGCCGGGGGATTAACCGGGGAGCTGTTTTTT,CAIAGGLTGELFF
TRBV20-1,-,TRBJ2-1,-,TGCAGTGCTAGGAGGCAGGGCACCTACAATGAGCAGTTCTTC,CSARRQGTYNEQFF
TRBV12-5,-,TRBJ2-3,TRBD1,TGTGCTAGTGGTTCCCGGGACAGGGAACCGAATACGCAGTATTTT,CASGSRDREPNTQYF
TRBV25-1,few,TRBJ2-7,-,TGTGCCAGCAGTGCAGGTGGGATTGGGCAGGGCTACGAGCAGTACTTC,CASSAGGIGQGYEQYF
TRBV12-3/TRBV12-4,-,TRBJ1-3,-,TGTGCCAGCAGTTTAGCCGGGACGCCCGAATCTGGAAACACCATATATTTT,CASSLAGTPESGNTIYF
TRBV20-1,-,TRBJ2-2,-,TGCAGTGCGAACCGTCCGGGCACCGGGGAGCTGTTTTTT,CSANRPGTGELFF
TRBV24-1,-,TRBJ2-2,TRBD2,TGTGCCACTACCGGAAGCGGGAGTTCCACCGGGGAGCTGTTTTTT,CATTGSGSSTGELFF
TRBV10-3,many,TRBJ2-1,-,TGTGCCATCAGTGAGTCAAGCAATGAGCAGTTCTTC,CAISESSNEQFF